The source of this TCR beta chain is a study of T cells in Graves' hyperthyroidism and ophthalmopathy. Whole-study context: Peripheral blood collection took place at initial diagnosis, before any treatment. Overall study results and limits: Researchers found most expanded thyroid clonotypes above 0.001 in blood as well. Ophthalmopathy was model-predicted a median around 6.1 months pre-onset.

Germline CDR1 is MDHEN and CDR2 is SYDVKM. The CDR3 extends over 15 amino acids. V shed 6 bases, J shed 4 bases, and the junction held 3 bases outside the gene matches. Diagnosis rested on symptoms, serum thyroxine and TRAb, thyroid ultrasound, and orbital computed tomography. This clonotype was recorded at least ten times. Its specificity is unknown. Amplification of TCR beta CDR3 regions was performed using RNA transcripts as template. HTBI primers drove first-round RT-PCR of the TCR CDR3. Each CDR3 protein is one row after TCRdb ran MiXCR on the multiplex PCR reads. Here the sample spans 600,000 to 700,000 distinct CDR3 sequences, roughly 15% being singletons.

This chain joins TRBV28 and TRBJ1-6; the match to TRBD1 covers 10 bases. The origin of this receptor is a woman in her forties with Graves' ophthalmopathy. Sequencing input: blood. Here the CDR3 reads CASREDRGYNSPLHF. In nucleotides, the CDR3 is TGTGCCAGCAGAGAGGACAGGGGGTATAATTCACCCCTCCACTTT. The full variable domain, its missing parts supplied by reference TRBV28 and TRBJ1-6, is DVKVTQSSRYLVKRTGEKVFLECVQDMDHENMFWYRQDPGLGLRLIYFSYDVKMKEKGDIPEGYSVSREKKERFSLILESASTNQTSMYLCASREDRGYNSPLHFGNGTRLTVT.